The count of the clone carrying this TCR beta chain is one. The sample originates from a study of blood T cell repertoires in COVID-19. Study summary: Donors in the United States, Italy and Spain gave samples during acute or convalescent COVID-19. The analysed material was cDNA or gDNA that came from T cells, B-cell-depleted T cells, or PBMCs.

Seattle's cohort entered during active infection and was followed longitudinally. Assay: immunoSEQ multiplex PCR; the TCRdb copy retains only in-frame clones and omits some. The sample lists around 430,000 clones, approximately 89% seen once, with around an eighth in the top ten. V trimming: 3 bases; J trimming: 7 bases; junction bases outside the gene matches: 12. Germline loops: CDR1 DFQATT, CDR2 SNEGSKA (reference sequence). This CDR3 has 15 amino acids. Sequenced: peripheral blood. This clonotype was sampled from a woman between 50 and 59 years old with COVID-19, enrolled during active disease. The chain uses TRBV20-1 and TRBJ1-2; 9 nucleotides match TRBD1. The CDR3 protein is CSASLARGQGIGYTF. CDR3 sequence (DNA): TGCAGTGCTAGTCTCGCGCGGGGACAGGGTATTGGCTACACCTTC.